These 18 T cell receptor beta chains were sequenced from one sample in a study of T cell responses to AZD1222 COVID-19 vaccine (dated by TCRdb to the early 2020s). The meaning of the sample's time point label: baseline before first vaccination. Preparation of the library involved the immunoSEQ multiplex PCR assay. This immuneACCESS table, as held by TCRdb, lists in-frame sequences with V and J called but not all clones. Of the missing ones, under half trace to an unresolved V gene in checked studies; the others have no known cause. The sample table contains some 120,000 clones; only one count was recorded for around 90% of them. Jointly, the top ten make up roughly 1.5% of the sample. The sequences come from peripheral blood, collected on day 0 of AZD1222 vaccination. These receptors originate from an adult in good health.

The chain carries TRBV28 and TRBJ1-1, with 8 bases identical to TRBD1. The CDR3 is made up of 17 amino acids. With 1 base clipped from V and 0 bases from J, the junction kept 7 bases outside the gene matches. CDR1 is MDHEN, CDR2 SYDVKM, per germline. The CDR3 loop is CASSLSPGQALNTEAFF. In nucleotides, the CDR3 is TGTGCCAGCAGTTTATCCCCGGGACAGGCCCTGAACACTGAAGCTTTCTTT.

This sequence joins TRBV6-2 or TRBV6-3 and TRBJ1-5; D not resolved. Trimming cost V 6 bases and J 4 bases, with 19 bases left between them. Germline values: CDR1 MNHEY, CDR2 SVGEGT. The CDR3 extends over 16 amino acids. The CDR3 is CASSPLGRTVNQPQHF. CDR3 coding DNA: TGTGCCAGCAGCCCATTAGGACGGACGGTTAATCAGCCCCAGCATTTT.

The chain links TRBV7-8 to TRBJ2-7; D is ambiguous. Germline CDR1 reads SGHVS; CDR2 reads FQNEAQ. Trimming took 1 base from V and 0 from J, leaving 10 bases between them. The CDR3 spans 15 residues. CDR3 sequence: CASSLEAGTSYEQYF. The CDR3 DNA reads TGTGCCAGCAGCTTAGAGGCAGGAACCTCCTACGAGCAGTACTTC.

This clone was observed a single time. The chain employs TRBV19 and TRBJ1-5, with 11 nucleotides matching TRBD1. Germline CDR1 reads LNHDA; CDR2 reads SQIVND (reference sequence). Trimming at V came to 4 bases and at J to 3 bases, leaving 8 bases not matched to a gene. The CDR3 totals 17 residues. The CDR3 loop is CASSKGQGGTDNQPQHF. CDR3 sequence (DNA): TGTGCCAGTAGTAAGGGACAGGGGGGGACCGACAATCAGCCCCAGCATTTT.

The CDR3 here is CATSRAGLGMNTEAFF. CDR3 in DNA: TGTGCCACCAGCAGAGCAGGGCTGGGGATGAACACTGAAGCTTTCTTT. This chain joins TRBV15 and TRBJ1-1, with a tentative D call TRBD1 (5 bases). The CDR3 consists of 16 residues. Germline V CDR1 and CDR2: LNHNV, YYDKDF (reference sequence). V was shortened by 1 base and J by 0 bases, with 12 bases between the two germline ends.

The chain has TRBV27 and TRBJ1-6, with a tentative D call TRBD1 (6 bases). V shed 3 bases and J shed 0 bases, with 18 bases lying between them. Germline V gene sequence: CDR1 MNHEY, CDR2 SMNVEV (reference sequence). The CDR3 loop spans 19 amino acids. Here the CDR3 reads CASSFRVAGGFSYNSPLHF. Written as DNA, the CDR3 is TGTGCCAGCAGTTTCCGGGTAGCCGGGGGCTTCTCCTATAATTCACCCCTCCACTTT.

This chain uses TRBV30 with TRBJ1-6, with D possibly TRBD1 on 6 matching bases. Trimming stripped 7 bases from V and 11 bases from J, with 9 bases between. The CDR3 extends over 10 amino acids. Germline lookup yields CDR1 GTSNPN and CDR2 SVGIG (reference sequence). This chain's CDR3 is CASQGPPLHF. CDR3 sequence (DNA): TGTGCCTCACAGGGCCCACCCCTCCACTTT.

Only a few counts were recorded for this clone. The genes are TRBV5-1 and TRBJ1-2, with TRBD1 identical over 7 bases. Germline V CDR1 and CDR2: SGHRS, YFSETQ. V lost 4 bases, J lost 0 bases, and 9 bases stayed unmatched. CDR3 length equals 16 residues. Here the CDR3 DNA reads TGCGCCAGCAGCCCTGGGACAGCAACAGCTAACTATGGCTACACCTTC. Protein: CASSPGTATANYGYTF.

V is TRBV12-3 or TRBV12-4 and J is TRBJ1-1; 7 bases line up with TRBD1. V lost 7 bases and J lost 3; bases outside the gene matches: 2. The CDR3 extends over 12 amino acids. CDR3: CASNRGDTEAFF. The CDR3 DNA reads as TGTGCCAGCAACAGGGGCGACACTGAAGCTTTCTTT.

J is TRBJ2-7 and V is TRBV11-3, with D possibly matching TRBD2 (6 bases). CDR3 length: 13 residues. Germline V lookup: CDR1 SGHNT, CDR2 YENEEA. Trimming removed 5 bases from V and 9 bases from J, with 17 bases in between. The CDR3 loop is CASSRDSISVQYF. CDR3 coding DNA: TGTGCCAGCAGCCGGGACTCAATTTCTGTGCAGTACTTC.

This sequence joins TRBV29-1 and TRBJ2-7; the D is unclear. In germline, CDR1 is SQVTM, CDR2 ANQGSEA. Trimming took off 1 base at V and 1 base at J, with 11 bases between the two ends. The CDR3 runs 14 residues. The CDR3 reads CSVEGSFGSYEQYF. The CDR3 region has the DNA TGCAGCGTTGAAGGGTCGTTCGGGTCCTACGAGCAGTACTTC.

The rearrangement links TRBV6-5 to TRBJ2-7; TRBD2 is a possible D gene (7 bases). Trimming removed 5 bases from V and 3 bases from J, with 14 bases in between. CDR3 size: 14 residues. Germline V gene lookup returns CDR1 MNHEY and CDR2 SVGAGI. CDR3 sequence (DNA): TGTGCCAGCAGTCCACGGGAGGACAGCTACGAGCAGTACTTC. Translating it yields CASSPREDSYEQYF.

The chain joins TRBV7-8 to TRBJ2-7, with D perhaps matching TRBD1 (6 bases). The CDR3 totals 13 residues. Trimming pared 5 bases from V and 3 bases from J, leaving 11 bases between. Germline V gives CDR1 SGHVS, CDR2 FQNEAQ. CDR3 DNA sequence: TGTGCCAGCAGCACGGACAGCATCTACGAGCAGTACTTC. This sequence encodes CASSTDSIYEQYF.

The rearrangement joins TRBV6-4 to TRBJ2-1, with TRBD2 identical over 7 bases. The germline V gene encodes CDR1 MRHNA and CDR2 SNTAGT. Trimming at V came to 5 bases and at J to 2 bases, leaving 9 bases not matched to a gene. This CDR3 is built from 16 residues. CDR3 nucleotides: TGTGCCAGCAGTTCGAAGGGCGGACTAGCCTACAATGAGCAGTTCTTC. It encodes CASSSKGGLAYNEQFF.

The chain couples TRBV4-1 to TRBJ1-5; the D gene is possibly TRBD1 (6 bases). V lost 4 bases, J lost 1 base, and 11 bases lay in between. Germline CDR1 and CDR2: MGHRA and YSYEKL. The CDR3 is made up of 15 amino acids. CDR3 residues: CASSLRDISNQPQHF. The CDR3 DNA reads as TGCGCCAGCAGCCTTCGGGACATCAGCAATCAGCCCCAGCATTTT.

The V and J genes are TRBV6-5 and TRBJ2-2; D is unresolved. Germline loops: CDR1 MNHEY, CDR2 SVGAGI. Between the trimmed V and J ends, which lost 3 bases and 5 bases, there was a span of 7 bases. The CDR3 has 13 residues. The CDR3 DNA reads TGTGCCAGCAGTTATCTGGTTACCGGGGAGCTGTTTTTT. Amino acid sequence: CASSYLVTGELFF.

The chain couples TRBV10-1 to TRBJ2-5, with 9 bases lining up with TRBD1. Germline CDR1 WNHNN, CDR2 SYGVQD (reference sequence). J was trimmed by 4 bases and V by 5 bases; bases with no gene match: 11. The CDR3 length is 16 residues. The chain's CDR3 is CASSNLQGQGIETQYF. The CDR3 region has the DNA TGCGCCAGCAGTAATCTCCAGGGACAGGGTATAGAGACCCAGTACTTC.

This clone turned up a few times. The chain employs TRBV6-1 and TRBJ1-6; D is unresolved. V lost 3 bases to trimming and J lost 7 bases, with 4 bases between them. The CDR3 contains 12 residues. Germline-derived CDR1 and CDR2 are MNHNS and SASEGT. CDR3: CASSDSNSPLHF. CDR3 DNA: TGTGCCAGCAGTGATTCCAATTCACCCCTCCACTTT.